One TCR beta chain is described in this entry. This sample is drawn from a study of blood T cell repertoires in COVID-19. Germline CDR1 SGHNT, CDR2 YENEEA. The CDR3 has 15 amino acids. V lost 5 bases to trimming and J lost 0 bases, with 12 bases between them. TCRdb's table, derived via immunoSEQ multiplex PCR, lists solely in-frame clones and lacks some. Altogether some 64,000 clones are present, 72% being singletons, with the ten largest covering around 4.9%. The V and J genes are TRBV11-3 and TRBJ2-3; possible D gene TRBD1, 5 bases. Material: peripheral blood. The sequence was obtained from a woman between 65 and 79 years old with COVID-19, enrolled during active disease. CDR3 sequence (DNA): TGTGCCAGCAGCCGCAGGGCCTCAAGCACAGATACGCAGTATTTT. Translation gives CASSRRASSTDTQYF. Full variable domain (missing parts from reference TRBV11-3 and TRBJ2-3): EAGVVQSPRYKIIEKKQPVAFWCNPISGHNTLYWYLQNLGQGPELLIRYENEEAVDDSQLPKDRFSAERLKGVDSTLKIQPAELGDSAVYLCASSRRASSTDTQYFGPGTRLTVL.